This is a list of T cell receptor beta chains from one sample in a study of neurological immune-mediated disorders. Via MiXCR, TCRdb re-called the 5' RACE reads, giving one row per CDR3 protein. The sample lists 55,000 to 70,000 distinct CDR3 sequences, 2.5% to 4% seen once, with less than 5.5% in the top ten. Source material: PBMCs. The receptors stem from a woman in her forties or fifties with multiple sclerosis. Both conserved end residues are part of each CDR3. Each record gives: V gene, clone size, D gene, J gene, CDR3 DNA, CDR3 protein. A D gene is named only where the DNA matches it firmly. Rows may omit the clone size; those that give it use once, few, many or a size class.

v_call: TRBV15; clone_size: many; d_call: -; j_call: TRBJ2-1; cdr3_nt: TGTGCCACCAGCAGGGTTGGACGGGGCGGTGAGCAGTTCTTC; cdr3_aa: CATSRVGRGGEQFF
v_call: TRBV20-1; clone_size: many; d_call: -; j_call: TRBJ1-1; cdr3_nt: TGCAGTGCTTCTAACAAGGGGGGATTCACTGAAGCTTTCTTT; cdr3_aa: CSASNKGGFTEAFF
v_call: TRBV5-6; clone_size: many; d_call: -; j_call: TRBJ1-6; cdr3_nt: TGTGCCAGCAGCCTATTTAATTCACCCCTCCACTTT; cdr3_aa: CASSLFNSPLHF
v_call: TRBV6-5; clone_size: -; d_call: TRBD2; j_call: TRBJ2-3; cdr3_nt: TGTGCCAGCTCCCCACTAGCGGGGGGGTTCTCAGATACGCAGTATTTT; cdr3_aa: CASSPLAGGFSDTQYF
v_call: TRBV5-1; clone_size: many; d_call: -; j_call: TRBJ1-1; cdr3_nt: TGCGCCAGCAGCTTGGACGGCGGTGAAGCTTTCTTT; cdr3_aa: CASSLDGGEAFF
v_call: TRBV4-3; clone_size: many; d_call: TRBD2; j_call: TRBJ2-3; cdr3_nt: TGCGCCAGCAGCCTTAGACTAGCGTCAGATACGCAGTATTTT; cdr3_aa: CASSLRLASDTQYF
v_call: TRBV27; clone_size: many; d_call: -; j_call: TRBJ2-3; cdr3_nt: TGTGCCAGCAGTTTATACCGGGGAACGCAGTATTTT; cdr3_aa: CASSLYRGTQYF
v_call: TRBV12-3/TRBV12-4; clone_size: many; d_call: -; j_call: TRBJ1-3; cdr3_nt: TGTGCCAGCCAGGTGACGGGGGCAGGTGGAAACACCATATATTTT; cdr3_aa: CASQVTGAGGNTIYF
v_call: TRBV20-1; clone_size: medium-sized; d_call: -; j_call: TRBJ2-7; cdr3_nt: TGCAGTGCTAGAGATAAGGGGGACTACGAGCAGTACTTC; cdr3_aa: CSARDKGDYEQYF
v_call: TRBV20-1; clone_size: many; d_call: -; j_call: TRBJ2-2; cdr3_nt: TGCAGTGCTAGATCGGGACTGATCACCGGGGAGCTGTTTTTT; cdr3_aa: CSARSGLITGELFF
v_call: TRBV15; clone_size: many; d_call: -; j_call: TRBJ2-3; cdr3_nt: TGTGCCACCAGCGGGGGAGGTGAAACAACAGATACGCAGTATTTT; cdr3_aa: CATSGGGETTDTQYF
v_call: TRBV20-1; clone_size: many; d_call: TRBD1; j_call: TRBJ2-5; cdr3_nt: TGCAGTGCTATAGACAGGGGGGAGACCCAGTACTTC; cdr3_aa: CSAIDRGETQYF
v_call: TRBV7-2; clone_size: many; d_call: -; j_call: TRBJ2-3; cdr3_nt: TGTGCCAGCAGCTTAGAGCGGTTCACAGATACGCAGTATTTT; cdr3_aa: CASSLERFTDTQYF
v_call: TRBV5-1; clone_size: many; d_call: -; j_call: TRBJ1-2; cdr3_nt: TGCGCCAGCAGCGAAATGACAGAGTCCTATGGCTACACCTTC; cdr3_aa: CASSEMTESYGYTF
v_call: TRBV29-1; clone_size: many; d_call: TRBD1; j_call: TRBJ2-1; cdr3_nt: TGCAGCGGTGACAGGGGGCCTGGGGAGCAGTTCTTC; cdr3_aa: CSGDRGPGEQFF
v_call: TRBV7-2; clone_size: many; d_call: TRBD2; j_call: TRBJ2-3; cdr3_nt: TGTGCCAGCAGCGACCGCTCCGGCGGGGGGCTGGCAGATACGCAGTATTTT; cdr3_aa: CASSDRSGGGLADTQYF
v_call: TRBV5-1; clone_size: few; d_call: -; j_call: TRBJ1-3; cdr3_nt: TGCGCCAGCAGCTTGGAGGTAACTGGAAACACCATATATTTT; cdr3_aa: CASSLEVTGNTIYF
v_call: TRBV20-1; clone_size: many; d_call: TRBD2; j_call: TRBJ2-5; cdr3_nt: TGCAGTGCTACCCATAGCGGGGGGGCCGCAAAGACCCAGTACTTC; cdr3_aa: CSATHSGGAAKTQYF
v_call: TRBV20-1; clone_size: many; d_call: -; j_call: TRBJ1-3; cdr3_nt: TGCAGTGCCAGACAGGTGTCCTCTGGAAACACCATATATTTT; cdr3_aa: CSARQVSSGNTIYF
v_call: TRBV5-4; clone_size: few; d_call: -; j_call: TRBJ2-2; cdr3_nt: TGTGCCAGCAGCCCTGATGGGGTTAGAACCGGGGAGCTGTTTTTT; cdr3_aa: CASSPDGVRTGELFF
v_call: TRBV7-2; clone_size: many; d_call: TRBD1; j_call: TRBJ1-2; cdr3_nt: TGTGCCAGCAGCCTCCGGGACAGGGGAACCTATGGCTACACCTTC; cdr3_aa: CASSLRDRGTYGYTF
v_call: TRBV18; clone_size: many; d_call: -; j_call: TRBJ2-4; cdr3_nt: TGTGCCAGCTCACCTGCGGGCCGACTAGCCAAAAACATTCAGTACTTC; cdr3_aa: CASSPAGRLAKNIQYF
v_call: TRBV7-2; clone_size: many; d_call: TRBD2; j_call: TRBJ2-5; cdr3_nt: TGTGCCAGCAGCTTAGGGGTTGGCGGGGGGACGGAGACCCAGTACTTC; cdr3_aa: CASSLGVGGGTETQYF
v_call: TRBV20-1; clone_size: many; d_call: -; j_call: TRBJ1-1; cdr3_nt: TGCAGTGCTAGACAGCCGAACACTGAAGCTTTCTTT; cdr3_aa: CSARQPNTEAFF
v_call: TRBV7-2; clone_size: many; d_call: -; j_call: TRBJ2-7; cdr3_nt: TGTGCCAGCAGCTTAGCTCTGAACACTTACTACGAGCAGTACTTC; cdr3_aa: CASSLALNTYYEQYF
v_call: TRBV7-9; clone_size: many; d_call: TRBD2; j_call: TRBJ2-3; cdr3_nt: TGTGCCAGCAGCCCGGGACTAGCGGCGAAGAGAGGAGATACGCAGTATTTT; cdr3_aa: CASSPGLAAKRGDTQYF
v_call: TRBV27; clone_size: many; d_call: -; j_call: TRBJ1-2; cdr3_nt: TGTGCCAGCAGTTTGTGGGGAGGAAGTGGCTACACCTTC; cdr3_aa: CASSLWGGSGYTF
v_call: TRBV20-1; clone_size: -; d_call: -; j_call: TRBJ2-5; cdr3_nt: TGCAGTGCATTTGACCACTCGGAGGCCCAGTACTTC; cdr3_aa: CSAFDHSEAQYF
v_call: TRBV20-1; clone_size: many; d_call: -; j_call: TRBJ2-5; cdr3_nt: TGCAGTGCTAGAGGAGGGTTTGGGAGAACCCAGTACTTC; cdr3_aa: CSARGGFGRTQYF